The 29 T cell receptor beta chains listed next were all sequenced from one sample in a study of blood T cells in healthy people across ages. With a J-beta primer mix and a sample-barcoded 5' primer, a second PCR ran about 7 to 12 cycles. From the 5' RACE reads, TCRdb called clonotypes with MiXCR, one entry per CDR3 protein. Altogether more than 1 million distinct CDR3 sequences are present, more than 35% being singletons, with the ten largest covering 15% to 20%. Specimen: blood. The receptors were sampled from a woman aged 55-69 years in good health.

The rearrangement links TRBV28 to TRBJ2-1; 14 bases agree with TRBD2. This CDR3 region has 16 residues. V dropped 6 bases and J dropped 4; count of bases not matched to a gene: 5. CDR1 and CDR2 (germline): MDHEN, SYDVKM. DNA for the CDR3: TGTGCCAGCAGGGGGACTAGCGGGAGATTGTACAATGAGCAGTTCTTC. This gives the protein CASRGTSGRLYNEQFF.

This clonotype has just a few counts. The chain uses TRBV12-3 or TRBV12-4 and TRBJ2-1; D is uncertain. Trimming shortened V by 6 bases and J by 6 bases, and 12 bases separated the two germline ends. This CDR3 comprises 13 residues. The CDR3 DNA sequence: TGTGCCAGCAGCCGGTTGGTTATCAATGAGCAGTTCTTC. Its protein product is CASSRLVINEQFF.

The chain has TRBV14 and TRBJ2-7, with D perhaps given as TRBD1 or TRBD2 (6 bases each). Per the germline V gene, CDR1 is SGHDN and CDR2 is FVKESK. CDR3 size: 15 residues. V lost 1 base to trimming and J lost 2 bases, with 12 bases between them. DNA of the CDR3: TGTGCCAGCAGCCAAGGCCGGGGGCCCACCTACGAGCAGTACTTC. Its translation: CASSQGRGPTYEQYF.

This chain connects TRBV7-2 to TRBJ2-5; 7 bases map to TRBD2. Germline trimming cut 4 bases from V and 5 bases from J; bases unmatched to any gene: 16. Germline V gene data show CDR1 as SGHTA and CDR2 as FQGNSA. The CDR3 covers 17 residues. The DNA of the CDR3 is TGTGCCAGCAGCTCGGGATCGGGCGGGAGCCTAGAGGAGACCCAGTACTTC. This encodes CASSSGSGGSLEETQYF.

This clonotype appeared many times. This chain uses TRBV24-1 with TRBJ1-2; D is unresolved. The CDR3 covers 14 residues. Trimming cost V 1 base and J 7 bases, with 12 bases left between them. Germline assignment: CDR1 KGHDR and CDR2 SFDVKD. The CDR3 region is CATSDFQAPPGYTF. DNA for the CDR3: TGTGCCACCAGTGATTTCCAGGCTCCGCCTGGCTACACCTTC.

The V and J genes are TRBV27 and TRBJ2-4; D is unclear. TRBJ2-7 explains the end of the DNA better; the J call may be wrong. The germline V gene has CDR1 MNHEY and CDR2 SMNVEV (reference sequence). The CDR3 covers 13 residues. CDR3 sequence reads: CASSVRENHEQYF. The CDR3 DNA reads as TGTGCCAGCAGTGTAAGAGAGAACCACGAGCAGTACTTC.

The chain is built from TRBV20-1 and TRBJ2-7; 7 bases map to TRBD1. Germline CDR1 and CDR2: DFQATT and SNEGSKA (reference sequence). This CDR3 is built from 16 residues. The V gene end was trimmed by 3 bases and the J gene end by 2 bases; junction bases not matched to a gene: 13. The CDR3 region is CSARASGSGGTYEQYF. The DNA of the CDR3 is TGCAGTGCTAGGGCATCAGGGTCAGGGGGTACCTACGAGCAGTACTTC.

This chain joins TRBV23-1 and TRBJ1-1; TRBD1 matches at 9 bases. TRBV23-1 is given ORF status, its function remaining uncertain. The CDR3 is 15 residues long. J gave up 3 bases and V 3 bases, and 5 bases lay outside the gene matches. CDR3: CASSHRDRGDTEAFF. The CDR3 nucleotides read TGCGCCAGCAGTCATCGCGACAGGGGGGACACTGAAGCTTTCTTT.

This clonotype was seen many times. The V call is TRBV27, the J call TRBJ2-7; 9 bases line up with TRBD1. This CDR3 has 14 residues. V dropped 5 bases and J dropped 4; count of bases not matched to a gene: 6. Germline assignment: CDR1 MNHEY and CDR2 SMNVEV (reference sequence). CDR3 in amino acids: CASSPSGTGYEQYF. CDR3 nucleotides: TGTGCCAGCAGTCCCTCCGGGACAGGGTACGAGCAGTACTTC.

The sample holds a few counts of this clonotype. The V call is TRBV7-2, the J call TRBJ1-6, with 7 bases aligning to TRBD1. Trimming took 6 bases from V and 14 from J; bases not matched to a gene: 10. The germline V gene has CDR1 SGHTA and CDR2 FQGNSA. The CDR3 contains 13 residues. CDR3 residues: CASRLWDSSTLHF. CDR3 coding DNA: TGTGCCAGCAGATTGTGGGACAGTTCTACCCTCCACTTT.

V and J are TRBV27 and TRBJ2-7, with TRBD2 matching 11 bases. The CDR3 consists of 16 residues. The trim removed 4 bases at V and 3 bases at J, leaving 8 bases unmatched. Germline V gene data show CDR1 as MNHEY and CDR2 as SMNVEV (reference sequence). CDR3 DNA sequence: TGTGCCAGCAGTTACCTAGCGGGAGGTTTAGTCTACGAGCAGTACTTC. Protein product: CASSYLAGGLVYEQYF.

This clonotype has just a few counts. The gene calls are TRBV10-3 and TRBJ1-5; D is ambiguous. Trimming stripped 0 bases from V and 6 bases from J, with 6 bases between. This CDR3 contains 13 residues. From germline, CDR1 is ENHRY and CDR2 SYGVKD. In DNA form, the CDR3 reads TGTGCCATCAGTGAGTCGAAGGTTCAGCCCCAGCATTTT. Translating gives CAISESKVQPQHF.

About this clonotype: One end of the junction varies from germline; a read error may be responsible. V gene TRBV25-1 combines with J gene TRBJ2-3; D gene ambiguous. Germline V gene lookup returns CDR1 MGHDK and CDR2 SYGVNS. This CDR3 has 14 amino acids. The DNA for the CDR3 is TGTGCCTGCAGTGAACTCCGGGTGGCGGATACGCAGTATTTT. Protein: CACSELRVADTQYF.

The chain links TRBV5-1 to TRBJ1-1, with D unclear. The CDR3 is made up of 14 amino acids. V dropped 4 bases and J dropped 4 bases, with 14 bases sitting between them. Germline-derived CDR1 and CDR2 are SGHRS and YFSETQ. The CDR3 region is CASSPSLMSTEAFF. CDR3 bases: TGCGCCAGCAGCCCGAGCCTCATGAGCACTGAAGCTTTCTTT.

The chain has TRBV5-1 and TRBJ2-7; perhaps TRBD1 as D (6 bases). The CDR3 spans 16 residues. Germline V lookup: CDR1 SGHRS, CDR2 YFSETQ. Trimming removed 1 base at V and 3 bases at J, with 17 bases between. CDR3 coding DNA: TGCGCCAGCAGCTTGAACCGGGACACTGGACTCTACGAGCAGTACTTC. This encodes CASSLNRDTGLYEQYF.

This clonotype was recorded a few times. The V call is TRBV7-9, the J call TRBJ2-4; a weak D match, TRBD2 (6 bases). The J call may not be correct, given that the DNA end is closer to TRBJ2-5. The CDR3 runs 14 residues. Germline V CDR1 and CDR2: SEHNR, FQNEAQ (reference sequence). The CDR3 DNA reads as TGTGCCAGCAGCTCGACTAGGATTCGGGAGACCCAGTACTTC. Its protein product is CASSSTRIRETQYF.

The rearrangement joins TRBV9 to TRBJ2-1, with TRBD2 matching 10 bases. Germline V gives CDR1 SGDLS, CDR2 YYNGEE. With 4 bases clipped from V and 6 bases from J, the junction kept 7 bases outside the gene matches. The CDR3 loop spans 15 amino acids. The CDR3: CASSRTSGLPNEQFF. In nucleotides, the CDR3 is TGTGCCAGCAGCAGGACTAGCGGATTACCCAATGAGCAGTTCTTC.

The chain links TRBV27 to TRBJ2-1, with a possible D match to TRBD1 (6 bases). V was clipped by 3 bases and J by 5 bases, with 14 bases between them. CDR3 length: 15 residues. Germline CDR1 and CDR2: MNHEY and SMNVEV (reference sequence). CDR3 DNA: TGTGCCAGCAGTTTTATGGCAGGGGTTAACAATGAGCAGTTCTTC. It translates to CASSFMAGVNNEQFF.

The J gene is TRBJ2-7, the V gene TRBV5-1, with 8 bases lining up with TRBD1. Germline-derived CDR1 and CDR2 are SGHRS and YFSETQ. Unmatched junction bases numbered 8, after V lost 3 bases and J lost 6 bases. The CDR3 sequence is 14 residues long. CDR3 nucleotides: TGCGCCAGCAGCTCGACCGGGACAGGACGCGAGCAGTACTTC. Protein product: CASSSTGTGREQYF.

In nucleotides, the CDR3 is TGTGCCAGCAGCAGCGGCAGCTTTGGGGCCAACGTCCTGACTTTC. Translated, it gives CASSSGSFGANVLTF. The rearrangement uses TRBV7-3 and TRBJ2-6; the D gene is possibly TRBD2 (5 bases). Trimming took 5 bases from V and 3 from J, leaving 11 bases between them. The CDR3 is 15 residues long. Germline V gene data show CDR1 as SGHTA and CDR2 as FQGTGA.

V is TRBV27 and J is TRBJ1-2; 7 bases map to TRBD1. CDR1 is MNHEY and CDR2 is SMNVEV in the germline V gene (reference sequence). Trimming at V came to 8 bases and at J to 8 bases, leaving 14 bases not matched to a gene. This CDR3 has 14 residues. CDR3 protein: CASRHGTAPMGYTF. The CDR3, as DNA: TGTGCCAGCCGACACGGGACAGCACCTATGGGCTACACCTTC.

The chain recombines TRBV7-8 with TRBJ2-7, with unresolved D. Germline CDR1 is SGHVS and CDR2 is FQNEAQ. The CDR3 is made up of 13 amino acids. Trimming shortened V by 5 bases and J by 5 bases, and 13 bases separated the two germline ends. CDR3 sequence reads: CASSPRWGHEQYF. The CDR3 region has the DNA TGTGCCAGCAGCCCCCGCTGGGGTCACGAGCAGTACTTC.

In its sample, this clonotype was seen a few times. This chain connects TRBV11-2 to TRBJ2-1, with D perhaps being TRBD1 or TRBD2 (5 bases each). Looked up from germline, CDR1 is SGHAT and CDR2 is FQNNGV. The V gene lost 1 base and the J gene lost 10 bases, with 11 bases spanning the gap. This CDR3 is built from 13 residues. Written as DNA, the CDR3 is TGTGCCAGCAGCTTAGTAGGGGACGGGGAGCAGTTCTTC. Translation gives CASSLVGDGEQFF. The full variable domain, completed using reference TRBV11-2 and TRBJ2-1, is EAGVAQSPRYKIIEKRQSVAFWCNPISGHATLYWYQQILGQGPKLLIQFQNNGVVDDSQLPKDRFSAERLKGVDSTLKIQPAKLEDSAVYLCASSLVGDGEQFFGPGTRLTVL.

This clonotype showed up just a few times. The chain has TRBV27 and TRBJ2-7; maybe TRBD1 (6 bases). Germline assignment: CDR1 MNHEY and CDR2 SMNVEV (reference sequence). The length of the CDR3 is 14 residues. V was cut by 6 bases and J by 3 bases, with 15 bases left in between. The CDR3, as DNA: TGTGCCAGCAGAGTCCGGGACAACCACTACGAGCAGTACTTC. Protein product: CASRVRDNHYEQYF.

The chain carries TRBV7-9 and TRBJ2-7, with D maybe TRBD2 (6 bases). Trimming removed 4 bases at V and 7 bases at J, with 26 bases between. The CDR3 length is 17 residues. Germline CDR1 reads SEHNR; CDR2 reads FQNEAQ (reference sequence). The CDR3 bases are TGTGCCAGCAGCTCTTTAATACTAGCAGCAGACCTTCTTGAGCAGTACTTC. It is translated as CASSSLILAADLLEQYF.

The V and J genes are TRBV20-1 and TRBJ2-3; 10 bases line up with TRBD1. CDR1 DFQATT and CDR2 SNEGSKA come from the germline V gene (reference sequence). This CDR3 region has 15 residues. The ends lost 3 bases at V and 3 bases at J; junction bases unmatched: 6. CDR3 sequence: CSASADRGWTDTQYF. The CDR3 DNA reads TGCAGTGCTAGTGCGGACAGGGGGTGGACAGATACGCAGTATTTT.

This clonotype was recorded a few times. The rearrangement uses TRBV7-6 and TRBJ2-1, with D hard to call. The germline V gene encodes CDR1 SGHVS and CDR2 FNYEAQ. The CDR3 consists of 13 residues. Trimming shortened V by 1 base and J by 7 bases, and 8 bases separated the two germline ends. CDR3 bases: TGTGCCAGCAGCTTAGTGGCTACAAATGAGCAGTTCTTC. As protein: CASSLVATNEQFF.

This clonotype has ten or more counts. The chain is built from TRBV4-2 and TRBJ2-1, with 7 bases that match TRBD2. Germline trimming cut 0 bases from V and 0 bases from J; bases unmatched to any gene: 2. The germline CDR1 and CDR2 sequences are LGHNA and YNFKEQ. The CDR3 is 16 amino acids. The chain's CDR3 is CASSQERGSSYNEQFF. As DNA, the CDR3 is TGTGCCAGCAGCCAAGAACGCGGGAGCTCCTACAATGAGCAGTTCTTC.

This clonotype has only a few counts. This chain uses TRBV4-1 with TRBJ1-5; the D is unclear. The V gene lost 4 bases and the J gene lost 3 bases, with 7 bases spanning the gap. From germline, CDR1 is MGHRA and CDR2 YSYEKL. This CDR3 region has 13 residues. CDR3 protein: CASSRSYNQPQHF. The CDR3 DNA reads TGCGCCAGCAGCCGGTCTTACAATCAGCCCCAGCATTTT.